One sample yielded the 19 T cell receptor beta chains listed below, sequenced in a study of STAT5B mutations in CD4+ large granular lymphocyte leukemia (dated by TCRdb to the early 2020s). Libraries were made using the immunoSEQ multiplex PCR assay. As stored in TCRdb, this immuneACCESS dataset retains in-frame rearrangements with V and J assigned. A fraction of the clones does not appear; measured against another copy, unresolved V genes explain less than half of the discrepancy, and the remainder lacks a known reason. The sample table records over 35,000 clones; approximately 80% of these occur just once. The ten largest clonotypes hold 3.6% of the sample. The sample was CD4+ T cells from blood buffy coats. The receptors originated from a human donor in good health.

CDR3 loop: CAIMGLDGANYGYTF. Here the CDR3 DNA reads TGTGCCATCATGGGTCTGGACGGAGCTAACTATGGCTACACCTTC. The chain is built from TRBV10-3 and TRBJ1-2; D gene unclear. Germline V gene sequence: CDR1 ENHRY, CDR2 SYGVKD. The CDR3 totals 15 residues. Trimming shortened V by 7 bases and J by 0 bases, and 15 bases separated the two germline ends.

This clone is a singleton in its sample. The rearrangement links TRBV6-1 to TRBJ2-1; no clear D. The CDR3 contains 15 residues. V lost 2 bases, J lost 0 bases, and 8 bases lay in between. Germline V CDR1 and CDR2: MNHNS, SASEGT. CDR3 residues: CASSESPSSYNEQFF. CDR3 nucleotides: TGTGCCAGCAGTGAAAGTCCGAGCTCCTACAATGAGCAGTTCTTC.

The count of this clone is one. This chain links TRBV6-1 with TRBJ2-7; D is ambiguous. This CDR3 is built from 11 residues. Germline CDR1 and CDR2: MNHNS and SASEGT. The ends were cut back, 6 bases at V and 2 bases at J, with 5 bases in the middle. CDR3 DNA: TGTGCCAGCAGGACGCCCTACGAGCAGTACTTC. Protein sequence: CASRTPYEQYF.

This clone showed up just a few times. The chain uses TRBV27 and TRBJ1-2; 8 bases are shared with TRBD1. Unmatched junction bases numbered 7, after V lost 5 bases and J lost 8 bases. Germline V gene data show CDR1 as MNHEY and CDR2 as SMNVEV (reference sequence). The CDR3 loop spans 13 amino acids. The CDR3 bases are TGTGCCAGCAGTCACGACAGGGGTGGCGGCTACACCTTC. It translates to CASSHDRGGGYTF.

The chain carries TRBV18 and TRBJ2-7; D is unclear. Germline CDR1 KGHSH, CDR2 LQKENI. V was trimmed by 2 bases and J by 3 bases, leaving 14 bases between them. The CDR3 runs 15 residues. In nucleotides, the CDR3 is TGTGCCAGCTCACCAGCCGGCGGCACATTCTACGAGCAGTACTTC. It encodes CASSPAGGTFYEQYF.

DNA for the CDR3: TGCGCCAGCAGCCAAGTGGCAGTTTCCTACAATGAGCAGTTCTTC. Its translation is CASSQVAVSYNEQFF. The chain employs TRBV4-1 and TRBJ2-1; no reliable D call. Trimming removed 1 base from V and 1 base from J, with 8 bases in between. Germline loops: CDR1 MGHRA, CDR2 YSYEKL. The CDR3 has 15 residues.

CDR3 in amino acids: CASSQDAPIQYF. CDR3 DNA sequence: TGTGCCAGCAGCCAAGATGCCCCGATCCAGTACTTC. The chain uses TRBV14 and TRBJ2-5, with D hard to call. CDR3 length: 12 amino acids. Trimming removed 0 bases from V and 10 bases from J, with 9 bases in between. Germline CDR1 and CDR2: SGHDN and FVKESK.

This chain joins TRBV29-1 and TRBJ1-1; 8 bases fit TRBD1. The CDR3 sequence is 15 residues long. Germline loops: CDR1 SQVTM, CDR2 ANQGSEA. Losses at the gene ends were 6 bases for V and 0 bases for J; bases not matched to a gene: 9. This CDR3 reads CSVDRAVGMNTEAFF. CDR3 in DNA: TGCAGCGTGGACAGGGCGGTTGGGATGAACACTGAAGCTTTCTTT.

The rearrangement joins TRBV27 to TRBJ2-6, with TRBD1 matching over 8 bases. J was trimmed by 2 bases and V by 2 bases; bases with no gene match: 8. Germline V gene sequence: CDR1 MNHEY, CDR2 SMNVEV (reference sequence). The CDR3 is made up of 18 amino acids. In DNA form, the CDR3 reads TGTGCCAGCAGTTTAAAGGGGTCAGGGGGCGCTGGGGCCAACGTCCTGACTTTC. Amino acid sequence: CASSLKGSGGAGANVLTF.

J is TRBJ2-7 and V is TRBV7-6; 12 bases align to TRBD2. The CDR3 totals 16 residues. V trimming: 5 bases; J trimming: 2 bases; junction bases outside the gene matches: 7. Germline assignment: CDR1 SGHVS and CDR2 FNYEAQ. The CDR3, as DNA: TGTGCCAGCAGCCCTTCTCGACTAGCGGGGGCCTACGAGCAGTACTTC. Protein product: CASSPSRLAGAYEQYF.

The chain combines TRBV6-5 with TRBJ2-5; 15 bases are a match to TRBD2. V lost 5 bases and J lost 11; bases outside the gene matches: 6. CDR1 MNHEY and CDR2 SVGAGI come from the germline V gene. This CDR3 spans 14 amino acids. Here the CDR3 reads CASSRTSGGVGQYF. The CDR3, as DNA: TGTGCCAGCAGTCGGACTAGCGGGGGGGTCGGGCAGTACTTC.

J is TRBJ1-1 and V is TRBV7-6; D not resolved. Germline CDR1 reads SGHVS; CDR2 reads FNYEAQ. The CDR3 runs 13 residues. Trimming pared 5 bases from V and 1 base from J, leaving 8 bases between. The CDR3 reads CASSRAGNTEAFF. The DNA for the CDR3 is TGTGCCAGCAGCCGGGCAGGGAACACTGAAGCTTTCTTT.

This clone appeared a single time. The chain uses TRBV4-1 and TRBJ2-7, with TRBD2 as a possible D gene (6 bases). Germline CDR1 is MGHRA and CDR2 is YSYEKL. This CDR3 has 16 residues. Trimming removed 4 bases from V and 0 bases from J, with 16 bases in between. CDR3 DNA: TGCGCCAGCAGCCGGGATATAGCGGTGAGCTCCTACGAGCAGTACTTC. It specifies CASSRDIAVSSYEQYF.

The gene calls are TRBV7-9 and TRBJ2-1; possible D gene TRBD2, 6 bases. The germline V and J ends were trimmed by 5 bases and 3 bases, with 11 bases remaining between them. Germline assignment: CDR1 SEHNR and CDR2 FQNEAQ (reference sequence). The CDR3 covers 14 residues. The CDR3 nucleotides read TGTGCCAGCAGCGGGAGGAGTCTCTACAATGAGCAGTTCTTC. Translating gives CASSGRSLYNEQFF.

The V call is TRBV4-3, the J call TRBJ2-1; 11 bases match TRBD2. Germline CDR1 and CDR2: LGHNA and YSLEER. V lost 4 bases to trimming and J lost 7 bases; unmatched junction nucleotides: 15. The CDR3 has 18 amino acids. The CDR3 is CASSPGVAGGLMGNEQFF. Written as DNA, the CDR3 is TGCGCCAGCAGCCCCGGGGTAGCGGGAGGGCTTATGGGGAATGAGCAGTTCTTC.

This clone was found a few times. The genes are TRBV30 and TRBJ1-5; 8 bases align to TRBD1. Losses at the gene ends were 5 bases for V and 0 bases for J; bases not matched to a gene: 6. The CDR3 has 15 residues. Per germline, CDR1 GTSNPN and CDR2 SVGIG (reference sequence). CDR3 in amino acids: CAWRDRSYSNQPQHF. The CDR3 DNA sequence: TGTGCCTGGCGGGACAGGAGTTATAGCAATCAGCCCCAGCATTTT.

The chain links TRBV10-3 to TRBJ2-1, with 8 bases identical to TRBD2. J gave up 9 bases and V 10 bases, and 11 bases lay outside the gene matches. In germline, CDR1 is ENHRY, CDR2 SYGVKD. The CDR3 is 13 residues long. The CDR3 sequence: CATQTASGSEQFF. CDR3 nucleotide sequence: TGTGCCACCCAGACGGCTAGCGGGTCTGAGCAGTTCTTC.

The sample holds one count of this clone. The gene calls are TRBV5-1 and TRBJ2-4, with 9 bases matching TRBD1. CDR3 size: 17 residues. Germline loops: CDR1 SGHRS, CDR2 YFSETQ. Losses at the gene ends were 4 bases for V and 7 bases for J; bases not matched to a gene: 15. CDR3 amino acids: CASSNGQGRDIRNIQYF. CDR3 coding DNA: TGCGCCAGCAGCAATGGACAGGGGAGAGATATTAGGAACATTCAGTACTTC.

This chain links TRBV11-3 with TRBJ2-7; 7 nucleotides align to TRBD1. The CDR3 runs 14 residues. Germline loops: CDR1 SGHNT, CDR2 YENEEA. The junction had 6 bases not matched to a gene; V was cut back by 5 bases and J by 2 bases. CDR3 region: CASSQGDGPYEQYF. CDR3 DNA: TGTGCCAGCAGCCAGGGGGACGGACCCTACGAGCAGTACTTC.